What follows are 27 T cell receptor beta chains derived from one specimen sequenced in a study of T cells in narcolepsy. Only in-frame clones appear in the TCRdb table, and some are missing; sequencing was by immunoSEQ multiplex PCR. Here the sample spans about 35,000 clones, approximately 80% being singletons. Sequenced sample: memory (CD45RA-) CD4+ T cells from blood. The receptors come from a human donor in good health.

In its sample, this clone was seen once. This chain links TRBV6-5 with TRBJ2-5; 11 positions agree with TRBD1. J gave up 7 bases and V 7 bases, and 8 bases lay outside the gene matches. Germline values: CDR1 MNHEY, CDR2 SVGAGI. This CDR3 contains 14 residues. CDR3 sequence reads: CASTTPGTGGTQYF. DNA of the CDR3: TGTGCCAGCACTACCCCCGGGACAGGGGGGACCCAGTACTTC.

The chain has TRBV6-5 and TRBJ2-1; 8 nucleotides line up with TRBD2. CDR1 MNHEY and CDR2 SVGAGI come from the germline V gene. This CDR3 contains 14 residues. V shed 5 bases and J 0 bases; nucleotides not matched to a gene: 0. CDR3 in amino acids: CASSRGGSYNEQFF. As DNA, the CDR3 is TGTGCCAGCAGTCGGGGGGGCTCCTACAATGAGCAGTTCTTC.

CDR3 amino acids: CASRGEGIILNQPQHF. The CDR3 coding sequence is TGTGCCAGCCGCGGGGAGGGTATCATCCTGAATCAGCCCCAGCATTTT. This chain joins TRBV27 and TRBJ1-5; unclear D gene. This CDR3 spans 16 amino acids. Germline-derived CDR1 and CDR2 are MNHEY and SMNVEV (reference sequence). Trimming took 8 bases from V and 4 from J, leaving 21 bases between them.

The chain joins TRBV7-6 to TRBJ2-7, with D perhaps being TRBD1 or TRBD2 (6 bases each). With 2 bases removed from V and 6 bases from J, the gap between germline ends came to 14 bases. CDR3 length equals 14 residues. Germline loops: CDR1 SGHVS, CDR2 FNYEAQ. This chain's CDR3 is CASSLYEGGSEQYF. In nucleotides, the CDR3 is TGTGCCAGCAGCTTATATGAAGGGGGGTCCGAGCAGTACTTC.

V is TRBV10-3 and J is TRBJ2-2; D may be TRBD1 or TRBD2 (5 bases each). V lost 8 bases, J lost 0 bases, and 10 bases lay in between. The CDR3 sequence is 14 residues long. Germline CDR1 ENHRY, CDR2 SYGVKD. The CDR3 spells CAIQRGTNTGELFF. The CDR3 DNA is TGTGCCATCCAGAGGGGAACGAACACCGGGGAGCTGTTTTTT.

The CDR3 reads CASSALAGGVSYEQYF. The CDR3 DNA is TGTGCCAGCAGTGCACTAGCGGGGGGGGTCTCCTACGAGCAGTACTTC. The chain employs TRBV6-1 and TRBJ2-7, with 13 bases fitting TRBD2. V gave up 4 bases and J gave up 0 bases; unmatched junction bases: 3. Germline lookup yields CDR1 MNHNS and CDR2 SASEGT. The CDR3 has 16 amino acids.

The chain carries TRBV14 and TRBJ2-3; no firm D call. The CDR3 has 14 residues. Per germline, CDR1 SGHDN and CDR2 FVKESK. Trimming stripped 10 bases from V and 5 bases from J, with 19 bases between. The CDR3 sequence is CATRATGLGDTQYF. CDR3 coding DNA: TGTGCCACCCGGGCGACGGGTTTAGGAGATACGCAGTATTTT.

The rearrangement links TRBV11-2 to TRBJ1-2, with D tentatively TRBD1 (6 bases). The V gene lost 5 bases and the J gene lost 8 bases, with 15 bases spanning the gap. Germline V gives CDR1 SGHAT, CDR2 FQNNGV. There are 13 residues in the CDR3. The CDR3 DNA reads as TGTGCCAGCAGCGTCCGGGGGCGGGACGGCTACACCTTC. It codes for CASSVRGRDGYTF. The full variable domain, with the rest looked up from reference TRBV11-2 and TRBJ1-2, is EAGVAQSPRYKIIEKRQSVAFWCNPISGHATLYWYQQILGQGPKLLIQFQNNGVVDDSQLPKDRFSAERLKGVDSTLKIQPAKLEDSAVYLCASSVRGRDGYTFGSGTRLTVV.

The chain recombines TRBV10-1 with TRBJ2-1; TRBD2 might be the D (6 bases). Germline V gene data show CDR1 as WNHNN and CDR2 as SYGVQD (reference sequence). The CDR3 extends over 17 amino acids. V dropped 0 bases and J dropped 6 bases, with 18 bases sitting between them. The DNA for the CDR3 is TGCGCCAGCAGTGAGTCGATGGACGGGAGATTAATCAATGAGCAGTTCTTC. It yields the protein CASSESMDGRLINEQFF.

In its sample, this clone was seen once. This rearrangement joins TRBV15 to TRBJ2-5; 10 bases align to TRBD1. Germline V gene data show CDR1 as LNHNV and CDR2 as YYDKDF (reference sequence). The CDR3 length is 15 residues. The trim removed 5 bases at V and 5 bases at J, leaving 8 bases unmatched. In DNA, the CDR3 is TGTGCCACCAGCGGGGGACAGGGGAAACGGGAGACCCAGTACTTC. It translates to CATSGGQGKRETQYF.

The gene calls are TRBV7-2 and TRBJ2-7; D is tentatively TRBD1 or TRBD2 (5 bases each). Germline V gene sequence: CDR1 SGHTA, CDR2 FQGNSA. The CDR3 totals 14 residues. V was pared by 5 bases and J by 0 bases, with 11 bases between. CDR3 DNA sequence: TGTGCCAGCAGCCGGGACGGGGCCTCCTACGAGCAGTACTTC. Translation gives CASSRDGASYEQYF.

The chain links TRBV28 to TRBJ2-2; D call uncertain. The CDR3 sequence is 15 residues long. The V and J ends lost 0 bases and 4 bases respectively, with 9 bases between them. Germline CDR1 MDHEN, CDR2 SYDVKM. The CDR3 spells CASSLWGIGTGELFF. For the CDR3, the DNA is TGTGCCAGCAGTTTATGGGGAATTGGCACCGGGGAGCTGTTTTTT.

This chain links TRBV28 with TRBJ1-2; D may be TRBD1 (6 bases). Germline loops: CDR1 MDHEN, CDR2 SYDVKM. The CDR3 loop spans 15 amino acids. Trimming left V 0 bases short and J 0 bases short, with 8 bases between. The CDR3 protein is CASSLWGASNYGYTF. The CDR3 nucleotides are TGTGCCAGCAGTTTATGGGGGGCCTCTAACTATGGCTACACCTTC.

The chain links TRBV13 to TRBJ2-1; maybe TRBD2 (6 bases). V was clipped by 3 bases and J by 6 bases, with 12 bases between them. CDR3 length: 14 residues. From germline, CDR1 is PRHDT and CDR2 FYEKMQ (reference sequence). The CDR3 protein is CASSFLLAGNEQFF. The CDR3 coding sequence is TGTGCCAGCAGCTTTTTACTAGCAGGCAATGAGCAGTTCTTC.

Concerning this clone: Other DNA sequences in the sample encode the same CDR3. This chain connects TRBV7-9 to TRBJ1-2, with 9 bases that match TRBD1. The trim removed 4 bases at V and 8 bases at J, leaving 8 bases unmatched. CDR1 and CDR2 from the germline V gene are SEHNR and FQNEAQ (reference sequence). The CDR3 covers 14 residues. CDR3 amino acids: CASSYTGQGGGYTF. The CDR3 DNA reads TGTGCCAGCAGCTACACGGGACAGGGAGGGGGCTACACCTTC. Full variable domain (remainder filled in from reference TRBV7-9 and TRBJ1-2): DTGVSQNPRHKITKRGQNVTFRCDPISEHNRLYWYRQTLGQGPEFLTYFQNEAQLEKSRLLSDRFSAERPKGSFSTLEIQRTEQGDSAMYLCASSYTGQGGGYTFGSGTRLTVV.

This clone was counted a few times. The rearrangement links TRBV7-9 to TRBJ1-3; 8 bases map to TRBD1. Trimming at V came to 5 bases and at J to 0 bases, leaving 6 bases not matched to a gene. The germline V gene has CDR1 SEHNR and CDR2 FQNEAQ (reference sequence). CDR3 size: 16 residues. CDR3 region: CASSLSGQASGNTIYF. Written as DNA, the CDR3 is TGTGCCAGCAGCCTTTCGGGACAGGCCTCTGGAAACACCATATATTTT.

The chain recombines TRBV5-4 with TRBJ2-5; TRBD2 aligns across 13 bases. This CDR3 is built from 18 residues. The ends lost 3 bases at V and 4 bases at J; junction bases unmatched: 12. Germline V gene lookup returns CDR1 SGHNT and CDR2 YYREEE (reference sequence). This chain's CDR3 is CASSSSTRLAGGSETQYF. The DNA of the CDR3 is TGTGCCAGCAGCTCCAGCACCCGACTAGCGGGGGGATCAGAGACCCAGTACTTC.

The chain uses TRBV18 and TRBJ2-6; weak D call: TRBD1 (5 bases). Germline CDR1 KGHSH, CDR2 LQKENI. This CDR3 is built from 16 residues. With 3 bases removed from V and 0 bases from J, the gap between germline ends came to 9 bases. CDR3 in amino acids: CASSPNRPSGANVLTF. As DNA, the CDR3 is TGTGCCAGCTCACCGAACAGGCCCTCTGGGGCCAACGTCCTGACTTTC.

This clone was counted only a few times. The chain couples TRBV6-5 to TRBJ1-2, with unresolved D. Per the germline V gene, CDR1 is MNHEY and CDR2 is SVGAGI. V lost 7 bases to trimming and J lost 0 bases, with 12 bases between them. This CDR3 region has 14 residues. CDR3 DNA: TGTGCCAGCAATCCGACGTTAGCTAACTATGGCTACACCTTC. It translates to CASNPTLANYGYTF.

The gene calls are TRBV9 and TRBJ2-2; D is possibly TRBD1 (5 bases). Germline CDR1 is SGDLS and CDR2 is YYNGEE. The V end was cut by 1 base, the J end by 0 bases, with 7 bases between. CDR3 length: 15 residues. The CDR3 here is CASSVQGANTGELFF. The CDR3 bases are TGTGCCAGCAGCGTACAGGGCGCGAACACCGGGGAGCTGTTTTTT.

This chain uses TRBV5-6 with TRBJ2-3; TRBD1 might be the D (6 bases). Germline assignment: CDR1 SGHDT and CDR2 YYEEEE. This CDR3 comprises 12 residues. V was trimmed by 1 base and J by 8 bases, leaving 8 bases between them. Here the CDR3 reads CASSLRRGTQYF. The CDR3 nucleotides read TGTGCCAGCAGCTTGCGCAGGGGTACGCAGTATTTT.

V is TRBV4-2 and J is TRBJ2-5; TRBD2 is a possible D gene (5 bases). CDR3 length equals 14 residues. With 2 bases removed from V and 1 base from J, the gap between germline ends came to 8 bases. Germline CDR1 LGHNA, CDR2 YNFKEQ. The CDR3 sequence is CASSQSEGQETQYF. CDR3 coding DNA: TGTGCCAGCAGCCAATCCGAGGGCCAAGAGACCCAGTACTTC.

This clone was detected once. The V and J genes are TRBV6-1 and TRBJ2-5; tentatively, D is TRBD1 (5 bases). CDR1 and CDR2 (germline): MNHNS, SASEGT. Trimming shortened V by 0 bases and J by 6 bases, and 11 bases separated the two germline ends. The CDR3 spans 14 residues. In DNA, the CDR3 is TGTGCCAGCAGTGAAGCACGGCAGGGAAAGACCCAGTACTTC. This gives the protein CASSEARQGKTQYF.

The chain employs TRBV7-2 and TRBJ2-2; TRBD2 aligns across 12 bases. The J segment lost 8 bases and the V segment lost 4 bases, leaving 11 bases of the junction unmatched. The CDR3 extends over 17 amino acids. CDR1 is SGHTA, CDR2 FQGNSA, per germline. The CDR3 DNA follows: TGTGCCAGCAGCTCTAGGACTAGCGGGACTTCGGGTGGGGAGCTGTTTTTT. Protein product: CASSSRTSGTSGGELFF.

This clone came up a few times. The CDR3: CASSGRENTEAFF. For the CDR3, the DNA is TGCGCCAGCAGCGGGAGGGAGAACACTGAAGCTTTCTTT. The chain employs TRBV10-1 and TRBJ1-1; unclear D gene. CDR3 length: 13 residues. Trimming took 6 bases from V and 1 from J, leaving 9 bases between them. Germline CDR1 reads WNHNN; CDR2 reads SYGVQD (reference sequence).

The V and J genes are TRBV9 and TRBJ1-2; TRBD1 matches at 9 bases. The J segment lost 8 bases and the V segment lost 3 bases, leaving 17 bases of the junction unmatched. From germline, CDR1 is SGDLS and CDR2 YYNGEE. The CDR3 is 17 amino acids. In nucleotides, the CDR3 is TGTGCCAGCAGCGCCAGGGGGGACGAGGACAGGGGAGGAGGCTACACCTTC. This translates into CASSARGDEDRGGGYTF.

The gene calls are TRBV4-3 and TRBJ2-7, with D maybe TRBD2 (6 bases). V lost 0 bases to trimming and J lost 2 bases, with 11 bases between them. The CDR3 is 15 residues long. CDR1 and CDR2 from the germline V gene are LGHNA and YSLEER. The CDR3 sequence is CASSQDPAGPYEQYF. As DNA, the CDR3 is TGCGCCAGCAGCCAAGATCCAGCGGGCCCCTACGAGCAGTACTTC.